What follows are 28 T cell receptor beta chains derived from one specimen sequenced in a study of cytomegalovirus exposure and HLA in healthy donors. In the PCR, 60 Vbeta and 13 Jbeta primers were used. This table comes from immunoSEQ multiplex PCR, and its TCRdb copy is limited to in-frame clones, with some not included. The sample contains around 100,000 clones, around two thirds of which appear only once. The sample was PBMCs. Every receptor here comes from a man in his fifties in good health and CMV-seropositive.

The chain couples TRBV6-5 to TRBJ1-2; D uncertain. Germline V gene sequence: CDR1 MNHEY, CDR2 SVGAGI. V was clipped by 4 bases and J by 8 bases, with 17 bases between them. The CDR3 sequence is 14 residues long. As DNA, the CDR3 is TGTGCCAGCAGTTCCCTTCGGGCGGGGATGGGCTACACCTTC. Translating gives CASSSLRAGMGYTF.

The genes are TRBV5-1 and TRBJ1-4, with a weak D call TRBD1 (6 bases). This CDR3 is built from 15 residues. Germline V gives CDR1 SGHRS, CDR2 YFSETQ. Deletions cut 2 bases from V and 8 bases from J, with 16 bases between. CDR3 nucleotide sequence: TGCGCCAGCAGCTTACTACAGGGCTTAGGCGAAAAACTGTTTTTT. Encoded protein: CASSLLQGLGEKLFF.

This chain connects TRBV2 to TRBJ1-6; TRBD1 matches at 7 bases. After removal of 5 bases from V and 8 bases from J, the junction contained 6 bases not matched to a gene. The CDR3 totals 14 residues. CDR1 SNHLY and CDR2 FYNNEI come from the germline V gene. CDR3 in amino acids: CASSQGVGDSPLHF. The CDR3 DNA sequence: TGTGCCAGCAGTCAGGGGGTGGGGGATTCACCCCTCCACTTT.

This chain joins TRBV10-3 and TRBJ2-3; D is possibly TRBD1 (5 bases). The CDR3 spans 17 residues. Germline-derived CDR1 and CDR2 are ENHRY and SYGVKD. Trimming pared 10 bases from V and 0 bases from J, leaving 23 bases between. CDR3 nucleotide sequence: TGTGCCACTAGGTTAAGGCATACAGGTTCAAGCACAGATACGCAGTATTTT. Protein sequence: CATRLRHTGSSTDTQYF.

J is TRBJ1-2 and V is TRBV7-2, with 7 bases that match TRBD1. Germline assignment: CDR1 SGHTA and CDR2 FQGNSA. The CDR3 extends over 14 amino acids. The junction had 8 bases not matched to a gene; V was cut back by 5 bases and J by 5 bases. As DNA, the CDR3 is TGTGCCAGCAGCGCTAAGACAGGGAGGTATGGCTACACCTTC. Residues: CASSAKTGRYGYTF.

The CDR3: CASSKLQFSETQYF. In DNA, the CDR3 is TGTGCCAGCAGCAAATTACAATTTTCTGAGACCCAGTACTTC. The gene calls are TRBV21-1 and TRBJ2-5; whether TRBD1, the table's D call, matches the DNA was not checked. TRBV21-1 corresponds to a pseudogene. The CDR3 sequence is 14 residues long.

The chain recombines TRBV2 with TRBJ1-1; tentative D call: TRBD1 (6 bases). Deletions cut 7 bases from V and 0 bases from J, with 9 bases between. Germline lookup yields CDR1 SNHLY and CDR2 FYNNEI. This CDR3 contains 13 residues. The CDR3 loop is CASKGELNTEAFF. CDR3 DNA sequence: TGTGCCAGCAAGGGGGAACTGAACACTGAAGCTTTCTTT.

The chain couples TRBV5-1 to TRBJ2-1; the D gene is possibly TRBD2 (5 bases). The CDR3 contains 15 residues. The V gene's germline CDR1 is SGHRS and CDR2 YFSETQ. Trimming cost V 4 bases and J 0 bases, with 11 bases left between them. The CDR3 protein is CASSGEGYSYNEQFF. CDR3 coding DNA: TGCGCCAGCAGCGGAGAGGGTTACTCCTACAATGAGCAGTTCTTC. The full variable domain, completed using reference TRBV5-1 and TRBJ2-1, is KAGVTQTPRYLIKTRGQQVTLSCSPISGHRSVSWYQQTPGQGLQFLFEYFSETQRNKGNFPGRFSGRQFSNSRSEMNVSTLELGDSALYLCASSGEGYSYNEQFFGPGTRLTVL.

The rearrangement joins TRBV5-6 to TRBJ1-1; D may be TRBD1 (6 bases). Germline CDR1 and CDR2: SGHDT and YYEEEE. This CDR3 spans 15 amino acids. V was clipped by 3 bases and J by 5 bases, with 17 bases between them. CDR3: CASSYMGAPGTEAFF. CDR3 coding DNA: TGTGCCAGCAGCTATATGGGGGCCCCGGGGACTGAAGCTTTCTTT.

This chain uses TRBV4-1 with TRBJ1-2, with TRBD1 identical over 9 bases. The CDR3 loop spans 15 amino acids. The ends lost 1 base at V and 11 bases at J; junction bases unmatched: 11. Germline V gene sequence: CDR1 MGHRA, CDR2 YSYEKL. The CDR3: CASSQARDRERRYTF. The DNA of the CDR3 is TGCGCCAGCAGCCAAGCCCGGGACAGGGAAAGACGATACACCTTC.

CDR3 amino acids: CASSYQETNYGYTF. CDR3 sequence (DNA): TGTGCCAGCAGTTATCAGGAAACAAACTATGGCTACACCTTC. The V gene is TRBV6-6, the J gene TRBJ1-2; D is undetermined. CDR3 length: 14 residues. V shed 3 bases and J shed 2 bases, with 10 bases lying between them. Germline V lookup: CDR1 MNHNY, CDR2 SVGAGI (reference sequence).

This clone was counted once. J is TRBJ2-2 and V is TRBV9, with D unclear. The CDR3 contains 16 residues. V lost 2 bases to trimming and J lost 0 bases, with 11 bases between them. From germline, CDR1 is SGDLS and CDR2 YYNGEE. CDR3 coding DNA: TGTGCCAGCAGCGTGGTGGGCCAGCCGAACACCGGGGAGCTGTTTTTT. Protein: CASSVVGQPNTGELFF. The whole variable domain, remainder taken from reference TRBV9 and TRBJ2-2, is DSGVTQTPKHLITATGQRVTLRCSPRSGDLSVYWYQQSLDQGLQFLIQYYNGEERAKGNILERFSAQQFPDLHSELNLSSLELGDSALYFCASSVVGQPNTGELFFGEGSRLTVL.

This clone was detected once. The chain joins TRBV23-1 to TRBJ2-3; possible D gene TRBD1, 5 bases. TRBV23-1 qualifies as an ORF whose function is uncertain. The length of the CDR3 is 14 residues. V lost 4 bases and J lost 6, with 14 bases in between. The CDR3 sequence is CASSRPRNRDTQYF. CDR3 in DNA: TGCGCCAGCAGTCGTCCTAGAAACAGGGATACGCAGTATTTT.

The CDR3 is CASSSDTEAFF. The CDR3 DNA follows: TGTGCCAGCAGCTCGGACACTGAAGCTTTCTTT. The chain has TRBV11-3 and TRBJ1-1; D is uncertain. Trimming removed 4 bases at V and 3 bases at J, with 3 bases between. This CDR3 contains 11 residues. CDR1 and CDR2 (germline): SGHNT, YENEEA.

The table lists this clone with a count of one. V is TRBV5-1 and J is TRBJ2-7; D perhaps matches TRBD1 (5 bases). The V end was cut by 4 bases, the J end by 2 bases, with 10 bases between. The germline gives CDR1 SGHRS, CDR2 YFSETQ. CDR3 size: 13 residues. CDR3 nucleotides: TGCGCCAGCAGCCTTGGACACCCCTACGAGCAGTACTTC. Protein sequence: CASSLGHPYEQYF.

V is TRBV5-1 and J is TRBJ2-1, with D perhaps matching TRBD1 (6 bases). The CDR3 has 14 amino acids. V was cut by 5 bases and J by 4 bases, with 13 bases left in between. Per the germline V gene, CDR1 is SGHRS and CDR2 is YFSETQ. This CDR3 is CASRPRTEYNEQFF. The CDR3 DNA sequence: TGCGCCAGCAGACCCCGGACAGAGTACAATGAGCAGTTCTTC.

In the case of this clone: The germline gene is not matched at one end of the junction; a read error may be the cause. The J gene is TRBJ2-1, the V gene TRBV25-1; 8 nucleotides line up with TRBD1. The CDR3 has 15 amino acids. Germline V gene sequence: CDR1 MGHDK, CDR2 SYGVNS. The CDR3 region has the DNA TGTGCCAGCAGTGACCTGACAGGGGCCTACAATGAGCAGCTCTTC. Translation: CASSDLTGAYNEQLF.

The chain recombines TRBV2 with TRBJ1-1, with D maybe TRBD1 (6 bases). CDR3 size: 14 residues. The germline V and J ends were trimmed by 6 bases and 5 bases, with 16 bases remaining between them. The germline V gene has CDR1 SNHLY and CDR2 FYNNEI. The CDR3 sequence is CASSLQGRETEAFF. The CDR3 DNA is TGTGCCAGCAGCCTACAGGGTAGAGAAACTGAAGCTTTCTTT.

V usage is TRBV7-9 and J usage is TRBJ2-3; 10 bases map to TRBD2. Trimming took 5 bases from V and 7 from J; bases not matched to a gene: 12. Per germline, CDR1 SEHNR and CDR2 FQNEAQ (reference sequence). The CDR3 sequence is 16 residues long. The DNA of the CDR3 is TGTGCCAGCAGCCTAATAGCGGGGGGACTCCTTCATACGCAGTATTTT. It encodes CASSLIAGGLLHTQYF.

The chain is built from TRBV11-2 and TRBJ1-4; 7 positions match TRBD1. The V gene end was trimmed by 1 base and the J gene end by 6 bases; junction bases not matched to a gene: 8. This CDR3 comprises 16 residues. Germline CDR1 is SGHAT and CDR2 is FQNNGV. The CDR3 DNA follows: TGTGCCAGCAGCTTAGTTCCGACAGGGAAACATGAAAAACTGTTTTTT. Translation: CASSLVPTGKHEKLFF. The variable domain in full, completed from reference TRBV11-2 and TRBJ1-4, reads EAGVAQSPRYKIIEKRQSVAFWCNPISGHATLYWYQQILGQGPKLLIQFQNNGVVDDSQLPKDRFSAERLKGVDSTLKIQPAKLEDSAVYLCASSLVPTGKHEKLFFGSGTQLSVL.

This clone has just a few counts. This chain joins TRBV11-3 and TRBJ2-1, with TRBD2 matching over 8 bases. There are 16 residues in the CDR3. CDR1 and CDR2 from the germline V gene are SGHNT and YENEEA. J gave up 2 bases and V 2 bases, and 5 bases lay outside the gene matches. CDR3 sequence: CASSLNRGGTYNEQFF. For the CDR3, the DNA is TGTGCCAGCAGCTTAAATCGGGGGGGGACCTACAATGAGCAGTTCTTC.

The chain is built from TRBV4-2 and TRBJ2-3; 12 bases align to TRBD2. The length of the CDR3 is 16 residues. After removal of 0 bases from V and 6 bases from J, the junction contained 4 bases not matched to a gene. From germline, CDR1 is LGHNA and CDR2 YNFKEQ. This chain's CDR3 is CASSQDRTSGRDTQYF. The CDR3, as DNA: TGTGCCAGCAGCCAAGATCGAACTAGCGGGAGGGATACGCAGTATTTT.

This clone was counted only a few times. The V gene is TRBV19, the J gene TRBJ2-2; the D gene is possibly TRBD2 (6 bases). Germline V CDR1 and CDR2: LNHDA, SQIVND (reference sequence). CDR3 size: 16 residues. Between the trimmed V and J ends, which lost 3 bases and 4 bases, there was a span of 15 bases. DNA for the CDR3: TGTGCCAGTAGTATGATCCAGCGGGTAATCACCGGGGAGCTGTTTTTT. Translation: CASSMIQRVITGELFF.

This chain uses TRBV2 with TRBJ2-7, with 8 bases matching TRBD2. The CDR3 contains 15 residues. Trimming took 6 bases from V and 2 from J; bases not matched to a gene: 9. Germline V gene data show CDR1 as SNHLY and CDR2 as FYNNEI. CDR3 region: CASSDTSGDPYEQYF. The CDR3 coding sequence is TGTGCCAGCAGCGATACTAGCGGCGATCCCTACGAGCAGTACTTC.

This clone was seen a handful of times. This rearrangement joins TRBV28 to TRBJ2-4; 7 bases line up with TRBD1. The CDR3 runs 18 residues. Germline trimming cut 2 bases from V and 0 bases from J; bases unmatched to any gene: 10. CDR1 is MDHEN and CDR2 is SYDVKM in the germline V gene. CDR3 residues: CASSLMRGTELAKNIQYF. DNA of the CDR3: TGTGCCAGCAGTTTAATGCGTGGGACAGAATTAGCCAAAAACATTCAGTACTTC.

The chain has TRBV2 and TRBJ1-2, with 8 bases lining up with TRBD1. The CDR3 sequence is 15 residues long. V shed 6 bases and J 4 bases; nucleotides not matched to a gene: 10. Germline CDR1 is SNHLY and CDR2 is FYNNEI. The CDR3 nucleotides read TGTGCCAGCAGCCGCGAGACAGGGGCGGCCTATGGCTACACCTTC. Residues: CASSRETGAAYGYTF.

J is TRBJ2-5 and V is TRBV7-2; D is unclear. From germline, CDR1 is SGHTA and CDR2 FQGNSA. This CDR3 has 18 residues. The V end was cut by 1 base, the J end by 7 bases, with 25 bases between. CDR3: CASSLDPTALGPLRTQYF. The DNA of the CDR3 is TGTGCCAGCAGCTTAGACCCGACCGCCCTAGGTCCCTTAAGGACCCAGTACTTC.

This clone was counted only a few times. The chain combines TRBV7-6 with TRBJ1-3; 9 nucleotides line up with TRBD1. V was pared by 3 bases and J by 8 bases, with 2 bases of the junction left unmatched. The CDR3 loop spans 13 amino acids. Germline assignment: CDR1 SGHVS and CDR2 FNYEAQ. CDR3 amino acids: CASSLGQGDTIYF. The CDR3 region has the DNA TGTGCCAGCAGCTTGGGACAGGGAGACACCATATATTTT.